This T cell receptor beta chain was recovered during a study of regulatory T cells in long-lasting Graves disease. V was trimmed by 3 bases and J by 1 base, leaving 13 bases between them. The length of the CDR3 is 15 residues. Germline loops: CDR1 SGHTA, CDR2 FQGNSA. Stated time point: newly diagnosed GD, antithyroid drugs for less than 3 months. Making the TCR library involved RNA that had been extracted from PBMCs. To make TCR beta libraries, researchers used iRepertoire HTBI primers and Arm-PCR of CDR3 regions. TCRdb reanalysed the multiplex PCR reads using MiXCR and keeps one entry per CDR3 protein. The sample consists of 450,000 to 650,000 distinct CDR3 sequences, roughly 15% of them appearing once. This clonotype was observed many times. These records were also assigned to another study, of T cells in Graves' hyperthyroidism and ophthalmopathy.

This chain joins TRBV7-2 and TRBJ2-7; no firm D call. This receptor was obtained from a woman aged 40 to 65 with Graves disease. The material was peripheral blood mononuclear cells (PBMCs), obtained at new diagnosis, from a patient treated with antithyroid drugs. The CDR3 loop is CASSLDRGGSYEQYF. The DNA of the CDR3 is TGTGCCAGCAGCTTGGACCGCGGTGGGTCCTACGAGCAGTACTTC.